This T cell receptor beta chain derives from a study of identical twins. Study-wide findings and caveats: Analyses based on zero insertions could be partly confounded by invariant MAIT and iNKT cells. Modeled out-of-frame TCR alpha sharing in monozygotic twins fell below observed levels.

Comment on this clonotype: Its antigen is undetermined.

Through template switching, a universal primer site was introduced, and the cDNA contained unique molecular identifiers. MiXCR was run by TCRdb on the 5' RACE reads, yielding one entry per CDR3 protein. The sample carries around 490,000 distinct CDR3 sequences, nearly 15% recorded once. Healthy Caucasians provided all donations. These data were also reused for a study on yellow fever vaccine responses in identical twins.

Sequenced input: CD4+ T cells sorted from blood. This TCR derives from a young woman in good health.

The CDR3 protein is CASSPRGRSNQPQHF. The CDR3 DNA sequence: TGTGCCAGCAGTCCTCGGGGACGGAGCAATCAGCCCCAGCATTTT. The gene calls are TRBV12-3 or TRBV12-4 and TRBJ1-5, with D possibly being TRBD1 (5 bases). This CDR3 contains 15 residues. Deletions cut 5 bases from V and 1 base from J, with 12 bases between.